One and the same sample provided the 18 T cell receptor beta chains below, sequenced in a study of cytomegalovirus exposure and HLA in healthy donors. Both 60 Vbeta primers and 13 Jbeta primers went into the PCR. Libraries were prepared by immunoSEQ multiplex PCR; TCRdb keeps only in-frame clonotypes and omits some of them. Seen in this sample are 60,000 to 65,000 clones; the ten most common clones hold under 7%. The sequenced sample consisted of PBMCs. These receptors were collected from a man aged 25 to 45 in good health and CMV-seropositive.

Its frequency marks this clone as medium-sized. V is TRBV15 and J is TRBJ1-2; D might be TRBD1 (6 bases). There are 16 residues in the CDR3. Germline V CDR1 and CDR2: LNHNV, YYDKDF (reference sequence). Trimming pared 0 bases from V and 4 bases from J, leaving 15 bases between. CDR3 in DNA: TGTGCCACCAGCAGAGACGTAGCAGGGGAGATCTATGGCTACACCTTC. It specifies CATSRDVAGEIYGYTF.

This CDR3 is CASSLGAYEQFF. For the CDR3, the DNA is TGTGCCAGCAGCTTGGGGGCTTATGAGCAGTTCTTC. The chain uses TRBV5-4 and TRBJ2-1; no clear D gene. V lost 0 bases, J lost 8 bases, and 6 bases lay in between. Germline V gene sequence: CDR1 SGHNT, CDR2 YYREEE (reference sequence). CDR3 length equals 12 residues.

V is TRBV15 and J is TRBJ2-1; TRBD1 agrees at 8 bases. The CDR3 is made up of 18 amino acids. Trimming cost V 0 bases and J 4 bases; bases outside gene matches: 11. Germline V gene data show CDR1 as LNHNV and CDR2 as YYDKDF (reference sequence). CDR3 in amino acids: CATSRDLEGQGQYNEQFF. Here the CDR3 DNA reads TGTGCCACCAGCAGAGATTTGGAAGGACAGGGACAATACAATGAGCAGTTCTTC.

J is TRBJ2-7 and V is TRBV11-3, with 8 bases identical to TRBD2. Unmatched junction bases numbered 8, after V lost 5 bases and J lost 2 bases. CDR1 is SGHNT and CDR2 is YENEEA in the germline V gene. The CDR3 consists of 15 residues. CDR3 sequence: CASSRSAGAPYEQYF. The CDR3 DNA sequence: TGTGCCAGCAGCAGATCAGCGGGAGCCCCCTACGAGCAGTACTTC. The entire variable domain, with the rest obtained from reference TRBV11-3 and TRBJ2-7, is as follows: EAGVVQSPRYKIIEKKQPVAFWCNPISGHNTLYWYLQNLGQGPELLIRYENEEAVDDSQLPKDRFSAERLKGVDSTLKIQPAELGDSAVYLCASSRSAGAPYEQYFGPGTRLTVT.

The rearrangement joins TRBV6-5 to TRBJ1-1, with unresolved D. The CDR3 sequence is 13 residues long. Deletions cut 5 bases from V and 0 bases from J, with 7 bases between. Germline V gene lookup returns CDR1 MNHEY and CDR2 SVGAGI. For the CDR3, the DNA is TGTGCCAGCAGTCTAGTCATGAACACTGAAGCTTTCTTT. Translating gives CASSLVMNTEAFF.

The chain has TRBV30 and TRBJ2-5, with 10 bases aligning to TRBD1. Looked up from germline, CDR1 is GTSNPN and CDR2 is SVGIG (reference sequence). The trim removed 3 bases at V and 2 bases at J, leaving 6 bases unmatched. The CDR3 extends over 15 amino acids. This chain's CDR3 is CAWSGGQGRQETQYF. CDR3 bases: TGTGCCTGGAGCGGGGGACAGGGGCGTCAAGAGACCCAGTACTTC.

The chain recombines TRBV7-2 with TRBJ1-1; D not resolved. The CDR3 length is 13 residues. Germline CDR1 SGHTA, CDR2 FQGNSA. Trimming left V 4 bases short and J 4 bases short, with 10 bases between. The CDR3 reads CASSSRVSTEAFF. CDR3 bases: TGTGCCAGCAGCTCGAGGGTGAGCACTGAAGCTTTCTTT.

J is TRBJ2-7 and V is TRBV29-1, with 10 bases fitting TRBD2. The length of the CDR3 is 15 residues. Looked up from germline, CDR1 is SQVTM and CDR2 is ANQGSEA. V shed 0 bases, J shed 4 bases, and the junction held 6 bases outside the gene matches. The CDR3 here is CSVEDRISGRYEQYF. In DNA, the CDR3 is TGCAGCGTTGAAGATCGGATTAGCGGGAGGTACGAGCAGTACTTC.

V usage is TRBV6-5 and J usage is TRBJ2-2, with D unresolved. This CDR3 spans 13 amino acids. V gave up 7 bases and J gave up 6 bases, with 12 bases separating them. Germline CDR1 is MNHEY and CDR2 is SVGAGI. CDR3 amino acids: CASTTVLAGELFF. The CDR3, as DNA: TGTGCCAGCACGACGGTGCTAGCCGGGGAGCTGTTTTTT.

This chain connects TRBV18 to TRBJ2-1; TRBD1 is a possible D gene (5 bases). Germline CDR1 is KGHSH and CDR2 is LQKENI. The CDR3 totals 13 residues. The V and J ends lost 0 bases and 10 bases respectively, with 10 bases between them. In nucleotides, the CDR3 is TGTGCCAGCTCACCACCTAGCACAGGCGAGCAGTTCTTC. It codes for CASSPPSTGEQFF.

The chain uses TRBV7-7 and TRBJ2-5, with a tentative D call TRBD2 (6 bases). Germline CDR1 reads SSHAT; CDR2 reads FNYEAQ (reference sequence). The CDR3 runs 13 residues. This CDR3 is CASGPLGAETQYF. CDR3 nucleotides: TGTGCTAGCGGCCCTTTGGGCGCGGAGACCCAGTACTTC. Drawing the rest from reference TRBV7-7 and TRBJ2-5, the complete variable domain is GAGVSQSPRYKVTKRGQDVTLRCDPISSHATLYWYQQALGQGPEFLTYFNYEAQPDKSGLPSDRFSAERPEGSISTLTIQRTEQRDSAMYRCASGPLGAETQYFGPGTRLLVL.

This sequence joins TRBV6-1 and TRBJ2-5; possible D gene TRBD2, 5 bases. The V end was cut by 0 bases, the J end by 1 base, with 6 bases between. Germline CDR1 MNHNS, CDR2 SASEGT. This CDR3 contains 14 residues. The CDR3 bases are TGTGCCAGCAGTGAAGCCGGGATCCAAGAGACCCAGTACTTC. Translated: CASSEAGIQETQYF.

A remark on this clone: The junction shows a germline mismatch at one end, possibly a read error. The CDR3 protein is CAWSLRLPRGAAEDFF. CDR3 bases: TGTGCCTGGTCCCTCCGCCTTCCCCGGGGGGCAGCTGAAGATTTCTTT. The chain joins TRBV30 to TRBJ1-1, with a weak D call TRBD1 (6 bases). Germline CDR1 and CDR2: GTSNPN and SVGIG (reference sequence). The CDR3 is 16 residues long. Full variable domain (outside the CDR3, taken from reference TRBV30 and TRBJ1-1): SQTIHQWPATLVQPVGSPLSLECTVEGTSNPNLYWYRQAAGRGLQLLFYSVGIGQISSEVPQNLSASRPQDRQFILSSKKLLLSDSGFYLCAWSLRLPRGAAEDFFGQGTRLTVV.

The chain couples TRBV30 to TRBJ2-7; 12 bases agree with TRBD2. The V gene's germline CDR1 is GTSNPN and CDR2 SVGIG (reference sequence). Losses at the gene ends were 3 bases for V and 7 bases for J; bases not matched to a gene: 22. This CDR3 spans 19 amino acids. CDR3 DNA sequence: TGTGCCTGGAGGGCCCCGGGACAGAATCTAGCGGGAGGGCCGAGGGAGCAGTACTTC. The encoded protein is CAWRAPGQNLAGGPREQYF.

This chain connects TRBV6-5 to TRBJ2-7; the match to TRBD1 covers 11 bases. The CDR3 has 15 amino acids. The junction had 10 bases not matched to a gene; V was cut back by 6 bases and J by 6 bases. Per germline, CDR1 MNHEY and CDR2 SVGAGI. The CDR3 DNA sequence: TGTGCCAGCAGCCCTTCCTCCGGGACAGGGGGCGAGCAGTACTTC. Translating it yields CASSPSSGTGGEQYF.

The chain employs TRBV2 and TRBJ1-3, with D tentatively TRBD1 (5 bases). V was cut by 1 base and J by 4 bases, with 17 bases left in between. Germline V CDR1 and CDR2: SNHLY, FYNNEI. The CDR3 is 17 amino acids. The CDR3 here is CASSEGGDGKAGNTIYF. The CDR3 bases are TGTGCCAGCAGTGAAGGGGGGGACGGAAAAGCAGGAAACACCATATATTTT.

The gene calls are TRBV13 and TRBJ1-1; 7 nucleotides match TRBD1. The germline CDR1 and CDR2 sequences are PRHDT and FYEKMQ (reference sequence). This CDR3 is 16 amino acids long. Unmatched junction bases numbered 11, after V lost 5 bases and J lost 2 bases. CDR3 DNA: TGTGCCAGCAGCGAAGCCCCCGGGACAGACAACACTGAAGCTTTCTTT. It specifies CASSEAPGTDNTEAFF.

CDR3 sequence: CAGSSLEEAYEQYF. CDR3 coding DNA: TGTGCCGGGTCGTCTCTGGAGGAAGCCTACGAGCAGTACTTC. This sequence joins TRBV6-1 and TRBJ2-7, with a tentative D call TRBD2 (5 bases). This CDR3 is built from 14 residues. CDR1 MNHNS and CDR2 SASEGT come from the germline V gene. Trimming removed 11 bases at V and 2 bases at J, with 19 bases between.